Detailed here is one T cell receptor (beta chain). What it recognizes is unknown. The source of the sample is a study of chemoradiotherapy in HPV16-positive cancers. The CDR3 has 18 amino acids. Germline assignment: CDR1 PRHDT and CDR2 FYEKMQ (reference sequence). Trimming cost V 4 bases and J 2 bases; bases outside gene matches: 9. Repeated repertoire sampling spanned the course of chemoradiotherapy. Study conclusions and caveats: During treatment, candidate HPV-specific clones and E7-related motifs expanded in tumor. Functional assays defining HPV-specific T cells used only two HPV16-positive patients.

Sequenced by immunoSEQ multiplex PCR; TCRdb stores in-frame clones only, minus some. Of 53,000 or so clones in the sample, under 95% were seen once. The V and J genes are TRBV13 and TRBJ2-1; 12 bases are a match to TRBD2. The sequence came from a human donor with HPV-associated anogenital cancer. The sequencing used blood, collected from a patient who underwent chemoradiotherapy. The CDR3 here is CASSWGAPSGRAYNEQFF. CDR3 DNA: TGTGCCAGCAGCTGGGGAGCCCCTAGCGGGAGGGCCTACAATGAGCAGTTCTTC.